The sample holds many counts of the clone carrying this T cell receptor beta chain. MiXCR, run by TCRdb on the 5' RACE reads, gives a single entry per CDR3 protein. The sample lists more than 85,000 distinct CDR3 sequences; around 9% were seen once. From germline, CDR1 is SQVTM and CDR2 ANQGSEA. This CDR3 has 15 residues. V lost 1 base and J lost 3; bases outside the gene matches: 6. Time point noted: sample taken at primary tumor resection. Whole RNA obtained from tumor, nontumor lung or frozen PBMC underwent sequencing without sorting. This sample was taken from a study of spatial heterogeneity in lung cancer.

The source of this sequence is a male donor with early-stage non-small cell lung cancer. Specimen: PBMCs, collected at surgery. This chain uses TRBV29-1 with TRBJ1-1, with 9 nucleotides matching TRBD1. This chain's CDR3 is CSVEGTGEGYTEAFF. The CDR3, as DNA: TGCAGCGTTGAAGGGACAGGGGAGGGGTACACTGAAGCTTTCTTT.